This TCR beta chain was found in a study of control samples from healthy donors and cancer patients. As for this clone: Other DNA sequences of this sample code for an identical CDR3.

Generated by immunoSEQ multiplex PCR, the TCRdb table keeps only in-frame clones and is missing some. Here the sample spans about 79,000 clones, roughly 93% being singletons. The TCR originated in a woman aged 35 to 49 with lung cancer. The sample was PBMCs.

The DNA of the CDR3 is TGCGCCAGCAGTGAGTCAAGAGTCACTGAAGCTTTCTTT. Translation gives CASSESRVTEAFF. The V gene is TRBV10-1, the J gene TRBJ1-1; D is unresolved. With 0 bases removed from V and 4 bases from J, the gap between germline ends came to 6 bases. The CDR3 is 13 amino acids. The germline V gene encodes CDR1 WNHNN and CDR2 SYGVQD (reference sequence).